A single sample is the source of the 12 T cell receptor beta chains below, sequenced in a study of OX40 agonist ivuxolimab in advanced cancers. The library was prepared using the immunoSEQ multiplex PCR assay. TCRdb limited this immuneACCESS table to in-frame rearrangements with V and J called. A share of clones is missing; checked studies link under half to unresolved V genes, and the rest is unexplained. The sample includes tens of thousands of clones, with 94% observed a single time. The ten biggest clones cover over 9% of the sample. This sample comprised CD4+ or CD8+ T cells sorted from blood, obtained in a trial of the OX40 agonist ivuxolimab. The receptors derive from an adult with an advanced solid tumor such as melanoma, head and neck, liver or kidney cancer.

The chain uses TRBV27 and TRBJ1-1; D is unclear. With 8 bases removed from V and 2 bases from J, the gap between germline ends came to 12 bases. There are 13 residues in the CDR3. The germline CDR1 and CDR2 sequences are MNHEY and SMNVEV (reference sequence). CDR3 sequence reads: CASRPGLNTEAFF. In DNA form, the CDR3 reads TGTGCCAGCCGTCCCGGGCTAAACACTGAAGCTTTCTTT.

The gene calls are TRBV19 and TRBJ1-1, with D unclear. CDR1 is LNHDA and CDR2 is SQIVND in the germline V gene (reference sequence). V lost 0 bases, J lost 4 bases, and 9 bases lay in between. The CDR3 is 14 residues long. CDR3 amino acids: CASSIERAVTEAFF. The CDR3 bases are TGTGCCAGTAGTATAGAGAGGGCAGTCACTGAAGCTTTCTTT.

J is TRBJ2-2 and V is TRBV6-5; TRBD2 matches 9 bases. The trim removed 7 bases at V and 5 bases at J, leaving 8 bases unmatched. This CDR3 region has 15 residues. CDR1 is MNHEY and CDR2 is SVGAGI in the germline V gene. The CDR3 spells CASTFGLAPTGELFF. The DNA for the CDR3 is TGTGCCAGCACTTTCGGACTAGCGCCGACCGGGGAGCTGTTTTTT.

V is TRBV7-9 and J is TRBJ2-7, with D tentatively TRBD2 (6 bases). Germline V gene sequence: CDR1 SEHNR, CDR2 FQNEAQ (reference sequence). The CDR3 runs 14 residues. Trimming took off 7 bases at V and 6 bases at J, with 19 bases between the two ends. CDR3 sequence (DNA): TGTGCCAGCAACCCGGGACTGAGTTCCGGCGAGCAGTACTTC. It codes for CASNPGLSSGEQYF.

The J gene is TRBJ1-4, the V gene TRBV7-6; no definite D call. Germline CDR1 reads SGHVS; CDR2 reads FNYEAQ. This CDR3 comprises 13 residues. Trimming took off 5 bases at V and 0 bases at J, with 4 bases between the two ends. The CDR3 sequence: CASSTATNEKLFF. CDR3 sequence (DNA): TGTGCCAGCAGCACTGCAACTAATGAAAAACTGTTTTTT.

The chain uses TRBV2 and TRBJ2-2, with D tentatively TRBD1 (5 bases). V lost 9 bases, J lost 0 bases, and 8 bases lay in between. Germline V lookup: CDR1 SNHLY, CDR2 FYNNEI. This CDR3 is built from 13 residues. The DNA for the CDR3 is TGTGCCAGGGACACCGCGAACACCGGGGAGCTGTTTTTT. Translating it yields CARDTANTGELFF.

V usage is TRBV5-4 and J usage is TRBJ1-2; D remains ambiguous. The CDR3 extends over 14 amino acids. Germline V gives CDR1 SGHNT, CDR2 YYREEE (reference sequence). The germline V and J ends were trimmed by 4 bases and 6 bases, with 16 bases remaining between them. In DNA form, the CDR3 reads TGTGCCAGCAGCAATGAAAGGTTTCGGAATGGCTACACCTTC. It is translated as CASSNERFRNGYTF.

The chain joins TRBV19 to TRBJ1-1; D not resolved. Germline V gene sequence: CDR1 LNHDA, CDR2 SQIVND (reference sequence). Trimming shortened V by 5 bases and J by 7 bases, and 8 bases separated the two germline ends. The CDR3 runs 11 residues. CDR3 coding DNA: TGTGCCAGTAGTTCAAGTCTTGAAGCTTTCTTT. Amino acids: CASSSSLEAFF.

This chain links TRBV13 with TRBJ2-1, with 11 bases fitting TRBD2. CDR1 and CDR2 (germline): PRHDT, FYEKMQ (reference sequence). Unmatched junction bases numbered 3, after V lost 5 bases and J lost 9 bases. This CDR3 has 13 amino acids. CDR3: CASSTGLAVEQFF. Here the CDR3 DNA reads TGTGCCAGCAGCACGGGACTAGCGGTTGAGCAGTTCTTC.

The V and J genes are TRBV7-6 and TRBJ1-1; D is possibly TRBD1 (5 bases). Trimming cost V 1 base and J 7 bases, with 7 bases left between them. The CDR3 covers 12 residues. Per the germline V gene, CDR1 is SGHVS and CDR2 is FNYEAQ. CDR3 loop: CASSLGGSEAFF. DNA for the CDR3: TGTGCCAGCAGCTTAGGGGGCAGTGAAGCTTTCTTT.

Judged by abundance, this clone is medium-sized. The chain has TRBV7-9 and TRBJ1-3; no clear D gene. The CDR3 loop spans 16 amino acids. The germline CDR1 and CDR2 sequences are SEHNR and FQNEAQ (reference sequence). V lost 1 base and J 0 bases, leaving 10 bases between the germline ends. DNA for the CDR3: TGTGCCAGCAGCTTAGTTGCCGGTCCCTCTGGAAACACCATATATTTT. Translated, it gives CASSLVAGPSGNTIYF.

This clone has just one count. V gene TRBV6-5 combines with J gene TRBJ2-1, with D unresolved. This CDR3 comprises 12 residues. Trimming pared 9 bases from V and 4 bases from J, leaving 10 bases between. Germline V gene lookup returns CDR1 MNHEY and CDR2 SVGAGI. The CDR3 sequence: CASLGPYNEQFF. DNA for the CDR3: TGTGCCAGTCTTGGGCCTTACAATGAGCAGTTCTTC.